A single sample gave rise to the 32 T cell receptor beta chains below, sequenced in a study of T-cell memory formation after mild COVID-19. MiXCR was run by TCRdb on the 5' RACE reads, yielding one entry per CDR3 protein. Among about 420,000 distinct CDR3 sequences listed, about 25% were seen once. Sequenced: PBMCs or a T cell subset sorted from them (not recorded which). These receptor sequences come from an adult woman who had mild COVID-19 (a few samples of this study predate the infection). Cell type and time point are not known.

This clonotype was counted many times. In DNA form, the CDR3 reads TGTGCCAGCTCACCTCCGGTAGGGACAGGCACAGATACGCAGTATTTT. It codes for CASSPPVGTGTDTQYF. The chain employs TRBV18 and TRBJ2-3; 7 bases are a match to TRBD1. V was clipped by 3 bases and J by 1 base; unmatched bases: 7. The V gene's germline CDR1 is KGHSH and CDR2 LQKENI. The CDR3 length is 16 residues.

Many counts were recorded for this clonotype. The chain recombines TRBV12-3 or TRBV12-4 with TRBJ2-1; D is possibly TRBD2 (7 bases). The CDR3 is made up of 16 amino acids. V shed 6 bases and J shed 8 bases, with 23 bases lying between them. The CDR3 coding sequence is TGTGCCAGCAGCACAAAGGGGTCGGGGGGCGGTGATGAGCAGTTCTTC. Translation: CASSTKGSGGGDEQFF.

This chain joins TRBV4-1 and TRBJ2-3; 14 bases are a match to TRBD2. The CDR3 contains 17 residues. The junction had 14 bases not matched to a gene; V was cut back by 1 base and J by 14 bases. Germline CDR1 is MGHRA and CDR2 is YSYEKL. The CDR3 is CASSQGPGTSGGLPLYF. DNA for the CDR3: TGCGCCAGCAGCCAAGGGCCCGGGACTAGCGGGGGCCTACCCCTGTATTTT.

This clonotype was picked up a small number of times. The V gene is TRBV12-3 or TRBV12-4, the J gene TRBJ1-1; D is uncertain. The CDR3 covers 14 residues. The V gene lost 5 bases and the J gene lost 5 bases, with 15 bases spanning the gap. For the CDR3, the DNA is TGTGCCAGCAGTACGGACGGCGGTGGGACTGAAGCTTTCTTT. Residues: CASSTDGGGTEAFF.

V is TRBV2 and J is TRBJ2-3, with D maybe TRBD1 (5 bases). V was clipped by 8 bases and J by 0 bases, with 9 bases between them. The germline gives CDR1 SNHLY, CDR2 FYNNEI. The CDR3 consists of 13 residues. CDR3 nucleotides: TGTGCCAGCCTACAGGTTAGCACAGATACGCAGTATTTT. Translating it yields CASLQVSTDTQYF.

This clonotype was seen more than once but under ten times. This chain joins TRBV7-8 and TRBJ2-1; 12 nucleotides agree with TRBD2. The CDR3 loop spans 17 amino acids. The V and J ends lost 5 bases and 4 bases, in that order; junction bases with no gene match: 9. The germline gives CDR1 SGHVS, CDR2 FQNEAQ. CDR3 nucleotides: TGTGCCAGCAGCGTAACCCAAGGACTAGCGGGGTACAATGAGCAGTTCTTC. It specifies CASSVTQGLAGYNEQFF.

This sequence joins TRBV7-6 and TRBJ2-3; D perhaps matches TRBD2 (6 bases). Trimming left V 4 bases short and J 5 bases short, with 19 bases between. The CDR3 contains 16 residues. Germline-derived CDR1 and CDR2 are SGHVS and FNYEAQ. CDR3 region: CASSSLLAEDVDTQYF. CDR3 in DNA: TGTGCCAGCAGCTCCCTGTTAGCGGAGGACGTAGATACGCAGTATTTT.

The V and J genes are TRBV7-6 and TRBJ2-6; TRBD2 aligns across 9 bases. V dropped 5 bases and J dropped 9; count of bases not matched to a gene: 8. The length of the CDR3 is 15 residues. CDR1 is SGHVS and CDR2 is FNYEAQ in the germline V gene. The CDR3 DNA reads TGTGCCAGCAGCCCAGGACTAGCGCCCTTCAACGTCCTGACTTTC. Protein: CASSPGLAPFNVLTF. Full variable domain (outside the CDR3, taken from reference TRBV7-6 and TRBJ2-6): GAGVSQSPRYKVTKRGQDVALRCDPISGHVSLYWYRQALGQGPEFLTYFNYEAQQDKSGLPNDRFSAERPEGSISTLTIQRTEQRDSAMYRCASSPGLAPFNVLTFGAGSRLTVL.

The chain employs TRBV2 and TRBJ1-6; D is perhaps TRBD1 (5 bases). This CDR3 has 13 amino acids. V was cut by 6 bases and J by 7 bases, with 10 bases left in between. Germline V gene data show CDR1 as SNHLY and CDR2 as FYNNEI. The CDR3 DNA reads as TGTGCCAGCAGGGGGGGTATCAATTCACCCCTCCACTTT. Amino acids: CASRGGINSPLHF.

The chain is built from TRBV12-3 or TRBV12-4 and TRBJ1-5; 7 bases are a match to TRBD1. There are 16 residues in the CDR3. Germline trimming cut 9 bases from V and 2 bases from J; bases unmatched to any gene: 13. CDR3 sequence (DNA): TGTGCCAGTAGACAGGGTTTCTTCAATGGCAATCAGCCCCAGCATTTT. Protein sequence: CASRQGFFNGNQPQHF.

This chain uses TRBV14 with TRBJ2-1, with D possibly being TRBD2 (5 bases). V was pared by 4 bases and J by 8 bases, with 21 bases between. The CDR3 sequence is 16 residues long. Germline CDR1 SGHDN, CDR2 FVKESK. The CDR3 sequence: CASSPLGERLFDEQFF. The CDR3 coding sequence is TGTGCCAGCAGCCCCCTCGGGGAGCGACTTTTCGATGAGCAGTTCTTC.

Only a few counts were recorded for this clonotype. The chain is built from TRBV6-2 or TRBV6-3 and TRBJ2-7; no reliable D call. Germline CDR1 MNHEY, CDR2 SVGEGT. Trimming pared 10 bases from V and 5 bases from J, leaving 15 bases between. The CDR3 totals 12 residues. DNA of the CDR3: TGTGCCACCTCAGGAACGGCGAACGAGCAGTACTTC. The encoded protein is CATSGTANEQYF.

This clonotype was seen a handful of times. The chain uses TRBV9 and TRBJ2-2; possible D gene TRBD2, 7 bases. The germline V and J ends were trimmed by 5 bases and 5 bases, with 13 bases remaining between them. Germline V gene data show CDR1 as SGDLS and CDR2 as YYNGEE. This CDR3 spans 14 amino acids. The CDR3 reads CASRGGGKTGELFF. The DNA of the CDR3 is TGTGCCAGCAGGGGAGGGGGAAAGACCGGGGAGCTGTTTTTT.

This clonotype was picked up one time. This rearrangement joins TRBV18 to TRBJ1-3, with TRBD1 matching over 10 bases. Germline lookup yields CDR1 KGHSH and CDR2 LQKENI. The junction had 2 bases not matched to a gene; V was cut back by 2 bases and J by 1 base. This CDR3 region has 16 residues. CDR3 DNA: TGTGCCAGCTCACCAGGACAGGGGGATTCTGGAAACACCATATATTTT. It specifies CASSPGQGDSGNTIYF.

Remarks on this clonotype: The missing conserved phenylalanine or tryptophan at the end of this CDR3 makes a read error likely. Because the CDR3's place on the DNA is in doubt, the DNA is left out and the CDR3 is given as listed by TCRdb. V is TRBV7-3 and J is TRBJ2-7; the table calls TRBD1, which could not be checked here. The CDR3 is 9 amino acids in total, end residues counted. The V gene's germline CDR1 is SGHTA and CDR2 FQGTGA. CDR3 protein: CASSYRYPL.

In the case of this clonotype: The junction differs from germline at one of its ends, possibly a read error. The chain uses TRBV20-1 and TRBJ2-5; 10 bases are a match to TRBD1. In germline, CDR1 is DFQATT, CDR2 SNEGSKA (reference sequence). This CDR3 is built from 13 residues. The CDR3 region is CSARTGQGKLSDF. For the CDR3, the DNA is TGCAGTGCTCGCACGGGACAGGGGAAGTTAAGCGACTTC.

Only a few counts were recorded for this clonotype. The rearrangement uses TRBV15 and TRBJ1-2, with 8 bases identical to TRBD1. CDR1 and CDR2 (germline): LNHNV, YYDKDF (reference sequence). V gave up 3 bases and J gave up 4 bases; unmatched junction bases: 7. CDR3 length equals 15 residues. The CDR3 DNA follows: TGTGCCACCAGCAGGACGGACAGGGACCTCTATGGCTACACCTTC. It yields the protein CATSRTDRDLYGYTF.

This clonotype has only a few counts. The chain couples TRBV6-6 to TRBJ2-1, with 8 bases that match TRBD1. The V gene's germline CDR1 is MNHNY and CDR2 SVGAGI (reference sequence). CDR3 length: 16 residues. V lost 0 bases and J lost 6; bases outside the gene matches: 7. CDR3 bases: TGTGCCAGCAGTTACTCGTCCACAGGGGGGTCCAATGAGCAGTTCTTC. It codes for CASSYSSTGGSNEQFF.

This clonotype occurred a few times. J is TRBJ2-3 and V is TRBV12-3 or TRBV12-4; the match to TRBD2 covers 8 bases. With 4 bases clipped from V and 0 bases from J, the junction kept 6 bases outside the gene matches. This CDR3 is built from 16 residues. The CDR3 DNA reads TGTGCCAGCAGTTCACTAGCGGACCCTAGCACAGATACGCAGTATTTT. Translation: CASSSLADPSTDTQYF.

The chain is built from TRBV12-3 or TRBV12-4 and TRBJ2-7, with TRBD1 matching over 8 bases. CDR3 length: 14 residues. The ends lost 6 bases at V and 3 bases at J; junction bases unmatched: 7. Written as DNA, the CDR3 is TGTGCCAGCAGCTTGACAGGGGTCAACTACGAGCAGTACTTC. Its protein product is CASSLTGVNYEQYF.

The V gene is TRBV27, the J gene TRBJ2-1; D assignment may be TRBD1 or TRBD2 (5 bases each). Deletions cut 2 bases from V and 12 bases from J, with 8 bases between. In germline, CDR1 is MNHEY, CDR2 SMNVEV (reference sequence). The CDR3 contains 11 residues. The CDR3 region has the DNA TGTGCCAGCAGTTTAGGGGGTGGGCAGTTCTTC. Its translation: CASSLGGGQFF.

This clonotype was recorded a few times. CDR3 residues: CASSSPPTGPHEQYF. The CDR3 DNA sequence: TGTGCCAGCAGCTCCCCTCCCACGGGGCCCCACGAGCAGTACTTC. The chain joins TRBV7-9 to TRBJ2-7, with D possibly being TRBD1 or TRBD2 (5 bases each). Germline assignment: CDR1 SEHNR and CDR2 FQNEAQ (reference sequence). The CDR3 loop spans 15 amino acids. V was shortened by 4 bases and J by 5 bases, with 18 bases between the two germline ends.

This clonotype has only a few counts. The chain's CDR3 is CASRLGTSGPRSYNEQFF. The CDR3 nucleotides read TGTGCCAGCAGGCTCGGGACTAGCGGGCCCAGGTCCTACAATGAGCAGTTCTTC. The chain links TRBV6-5 to TRBJ2-1; the match to TRBD2 covers 12 bases. Losses at the gene ends were 6 bases for V and 1 base for J; bases not matched to a gene: 10. Looked up from germline, CDR1 is MNHEY and CDR2 is SVGAGI. There are 18 residues in the CDR3.

This clonotype has a handful of counts. V usage is TRBV7-2 and J usage is TRBJ1-2; 7 nucleotides align to TRBD1. This CDR3 contains 14 residues. Germline CDR1 is SGHTA and CDR2 is FQGNSA. Trimming took 3 bases from V and 3 from J; bases not matched to a gene: 4. The CDR3 loop is CASSLGGGYYGYTF. The CDR3 nucleotides read TGTGCCAGCAGCTTGGGAGGGGGCTACTATGGCTACACCTTC.

This clonotype appeared a few times. CDR3 DNA: TGTGCCAGCAGCTGGACAGGGCTAGAAGCTTTCTTT. It is translated as CASSWTGLEAFF. The J gene is TRBJ1-1, the V gene TRBV5-5; TRBD1 matches 8 bases. The CDR3 is 12 residues long. V shed 3 bases, J shed 8 bases, and the junction held 3 bases outside the gene matches. CDR1 is SGHKS, CDR2 YYEKEE, per germline (reference sequence).

The gene calls are TRBV4-3 and TRBJ2-7; no clear D. Looked up from germline, CDR1 is LGHNA and CDR2 is YSLEER. The CDR3 has 13 residues. Trimming took 1 base from V and 2 from J, leaving 6 bases between them. The CDR3 region has the DNA TGCGCCAGCAGCCAAGCTCGTACCTACGAGCAGTACTTC. This gives the protein CASSQARTYEQYF.

The table lists this clonotype with a few counts. The chain uses TRBV7-6 and TRBJ2-7; 7 bases line up with TRBD2. V lost 4 bases and J lost 3; bases outside the gene matches: 12. Germline CDR1 reads SGHVS; CDR2 reads FNYEAQ. The CDR3 is 16 amino acids. The CDR3, as DNA: TGTGCCAGCAGCTCCCTCAGCGGGGTTCGGATCTACGAGCAGTACTTC. Its protein is CASSSLSGVRIYEQYF.

Only a few counts were recorded for this clonotype. Its ends do not fully match the called genes, so a read error is possible. V is TRBV7-7 and J is TRBJ2-5, with 7 bases matching TRBD1. Germline V lookup: CDR1 SSHAT, CDR2 FNYEAQ (reference sequence). This CDR3 region has 18 residues. The DNA for the CDR3 is TGTGCTAGCAGCTTAGCCGACGGGTCCGGGACAGAGCAAGAGACCCAGTACTTC. Amino acids: CASSLADGSGTEQETQYF.

This clonotype occurred a few times. The gene calls are TRBV14 and TRBJ2-1; D remains unclear. Trimming shortened V by 0 bases and J by 9 bases, and 12 bases separated the two germline ends. In germline, CDR1 is SGHDN, CDR2 FVKESK. CDR3 length equals 14 residues. DNA for the CDR3: TGTGCCAGCAGCCAAGATTGGCAGGTCGGTGAGCAGTTCTTC. Residues: CASSQDWQVGEQFF.

This clonotype has a handful of counts. The rearrangement links TRBV6-2 or TRBV6-3 to TRBJ2-1, with TRBD1 identical over 7 bases. The V gene end was trimmed by 6 bases and the J gene end by 15 bases; junction bases not matched to a gene: 11. The CDR3 contains 12 residues. Per the germline V gene, CDR1 is MNHEY and CDR2 is SVGEGT. As DNA, the CDR3 is TGTGCCAGCAGCTCCCGACAGGGCTGGCCGTTCTTC. Its translation: CASSSRQGWPFF.

This clonotype was seen ten or more times. The chain is built from TRBV3-1 and TRBJ1-6; D gene ambiguous. This CDR3 comprises 17 residues. Germline CDR1 reads LGHDT; CDR2 reads YNNKEL (reference sequence). The germline V and J ends were trimmed by 1 base and 0 bases, with 10 bases remaining between them. The CDR3 loop is CASSQVDRYSYNSPLHF. The CDR3 bases are TGTGCCAGCAGCCAAGTGGACCGGTACTCCTATAATTCACCCCTCCACTTT.

In this sample, this clonotype turned up a few times. The gene calls are TRBV7-9 and TRBJ1-6, with 11 bases lining up with TRBD1. Germline lookup yields CDR1 SEHNR and CDR2 FQNEAQ (reference sequence). The CDR3 runs to 16 residues. The V segment lost 3 bases and the J segment 7 bases; nucleotides outside the gene matches: 5. The CDR3 DNA follows: TGTGCCAGCAGCTTTGGACAGGGGGCCTTGAATTCACCCCTCCACTTT. Its translation is CASSFGQGALNSPLHF.